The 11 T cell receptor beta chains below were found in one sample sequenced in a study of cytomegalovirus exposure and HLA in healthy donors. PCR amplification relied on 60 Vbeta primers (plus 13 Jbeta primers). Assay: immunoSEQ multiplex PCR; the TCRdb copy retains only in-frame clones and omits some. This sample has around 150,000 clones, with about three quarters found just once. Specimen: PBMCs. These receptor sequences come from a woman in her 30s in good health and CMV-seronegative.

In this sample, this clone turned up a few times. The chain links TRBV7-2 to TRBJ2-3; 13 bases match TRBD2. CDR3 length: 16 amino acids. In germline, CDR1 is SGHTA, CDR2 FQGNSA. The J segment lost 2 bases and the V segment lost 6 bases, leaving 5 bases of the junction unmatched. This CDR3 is CASRSGTSGVTDTQYF. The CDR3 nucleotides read TGTGCCAGCAGATCCGGGACTAGCGGGGTCACAGATACGCAGTATTTT. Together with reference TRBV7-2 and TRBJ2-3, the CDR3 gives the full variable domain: GAGVSQSPSNKVTEKGKDVELRCDPISGHTALYWYRQSLGQGLEFLIYFQGNSAPDKSGLPSDRFSAERTGGSVSTLTIQRTQQEDSAVYLCASRSGTSGVTDTQYFGPGTRLTVL.

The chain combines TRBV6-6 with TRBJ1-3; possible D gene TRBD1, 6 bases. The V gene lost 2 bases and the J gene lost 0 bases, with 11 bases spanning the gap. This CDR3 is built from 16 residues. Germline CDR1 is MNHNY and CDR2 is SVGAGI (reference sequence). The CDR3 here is CASSYATGNSGNTIYF. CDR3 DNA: TGTGCCAGCAGTTACGCTACAGGGAACTCTGGAAACACCATATATTTT.

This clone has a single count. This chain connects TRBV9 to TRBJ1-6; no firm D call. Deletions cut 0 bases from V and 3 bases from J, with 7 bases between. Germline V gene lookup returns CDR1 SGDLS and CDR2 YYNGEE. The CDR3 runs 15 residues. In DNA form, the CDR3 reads TGTGCCAGCAGCGTAGTAGCAGACTATAATTCACCCCTCCACTTT. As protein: CASSVVADYNSPLHF.

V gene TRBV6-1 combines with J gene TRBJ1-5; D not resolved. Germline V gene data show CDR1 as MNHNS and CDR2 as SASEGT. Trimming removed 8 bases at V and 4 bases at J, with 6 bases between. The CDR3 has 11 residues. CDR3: CASGPNQPQHF. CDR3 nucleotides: TGTGCCAGCGGGCCAAATCAGCCCCAGCATTTT.

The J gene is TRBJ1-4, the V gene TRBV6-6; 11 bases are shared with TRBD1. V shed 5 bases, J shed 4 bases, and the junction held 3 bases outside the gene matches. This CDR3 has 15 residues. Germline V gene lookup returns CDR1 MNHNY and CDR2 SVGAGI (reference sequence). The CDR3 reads CASSRDRGFNEKLFF. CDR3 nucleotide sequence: TGTGCCAGCAGTCGGGACAGGGGGTTTAATGAAAAACTGTTTTTT.

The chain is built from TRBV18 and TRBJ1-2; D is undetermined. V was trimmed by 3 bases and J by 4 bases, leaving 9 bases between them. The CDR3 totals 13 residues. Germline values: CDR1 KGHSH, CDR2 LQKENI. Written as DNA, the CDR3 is TGTGCCAGCTCACCTGAGTCGTTCTATGGCTACACCTTC. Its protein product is CASSPESFYGYTF.

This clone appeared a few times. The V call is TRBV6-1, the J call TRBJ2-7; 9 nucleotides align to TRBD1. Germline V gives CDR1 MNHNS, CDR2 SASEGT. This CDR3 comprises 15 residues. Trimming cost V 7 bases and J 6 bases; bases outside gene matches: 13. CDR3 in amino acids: CASTVAPGQGSEQYF. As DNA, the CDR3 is TGTGCCAGCACCGTAGCGCCGGGACAGGGTTCCGAGCAGTACTTC.

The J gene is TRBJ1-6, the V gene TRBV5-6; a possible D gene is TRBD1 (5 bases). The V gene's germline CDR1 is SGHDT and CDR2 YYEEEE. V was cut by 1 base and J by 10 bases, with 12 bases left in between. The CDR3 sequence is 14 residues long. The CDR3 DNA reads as TGTGCCAGCAGCTTGACCAGGGAGGGGTCACCCCTCCACTTT. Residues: CASSLTREGSPLHF.

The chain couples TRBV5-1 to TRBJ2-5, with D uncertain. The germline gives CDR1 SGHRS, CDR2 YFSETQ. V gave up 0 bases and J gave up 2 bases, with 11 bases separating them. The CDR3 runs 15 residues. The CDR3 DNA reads TGCGCCAGCAGCTTGGGTCCTAGTGATCAAGAGACCCAGTACTTC. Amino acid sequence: CASSLGPSDQETQYF.

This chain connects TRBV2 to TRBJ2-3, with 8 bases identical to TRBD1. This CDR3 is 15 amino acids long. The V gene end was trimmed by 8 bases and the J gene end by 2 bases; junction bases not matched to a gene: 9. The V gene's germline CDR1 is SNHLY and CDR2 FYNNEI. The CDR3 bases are TGTGCCAGCGGTAGGACAGGGTCGACCACAGATACGCAGTATTTT. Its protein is CASGRTGSTTDTQYF.

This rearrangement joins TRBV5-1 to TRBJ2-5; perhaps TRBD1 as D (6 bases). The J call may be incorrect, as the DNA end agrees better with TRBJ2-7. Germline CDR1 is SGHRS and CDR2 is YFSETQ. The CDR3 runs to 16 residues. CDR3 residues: CASSLAALTGTYEQYF. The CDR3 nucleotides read TGCGCCAGCAGCTTGGCGGCCTTAACAGGGACCTACGAGCAGTACTTC.